One T cell receptor beta chain is described in this entry. Its antigen is unidentified. This sample was taken from a study of Graves' ophthalmopathy and Graves' hyperthyroidism. Investigators amplified TCR beta CDR3 regions from RNA transcripts. First-round RT-PCR used HTBI primers; second-round multiplex PCR followed. Via MiXCR, TCRdb re-called the multiplex PCR reads, giving one row per CDR3 protein. Altogether 500,000 to 800,000 distinct CDR3 sequences are present, about two fifths being singletons, with the ten largest covering more than 3%. Study conclusions and caveats: In separating ophthalmopathy from stable hyperthyroidism, a 13-signature model achieved roughly 90% sensitivity and 70% to 83% specificity.

This CDR3 contains 15 residues. The V segment lost 11 bases and the J segment 4 bases; nucleotides outside the gene matches: 16. Germline CDR1 and CDR2: MNHNY and SVGAGI (reference sequence). Moderate-to-severe activity, CAS ≥3, NOSPECS ≥4 and a duration under 3 months were seen in donors with ophthalmopathy. The diagnostic workup employed clinical symptoms, serum thyroxine, TRAb, thyroid ultrasound and orbital computed tomography. The chain has TRBV6-6 and TRBJ2-7, with 8 bases fitting TRBD2. Sequenced input: peripheral blood. This clonotype was obtained from an adult man with Graves' ophthalmopathy. CDR3 loop: CAVAGLTGGPYEQYF. The CDR3 nucleotides are TGTGCCGTTGCAGGGTTAACGGGAGGGCCTTACGAGCAGTACTTC.